A selection of T cell receptor beta chains follows, all from one sample in a study of blood T cell repertoires in COVID-19. The data were produced by immunoSEQ multiplex PCR, yet TCRdb's version contains in-frame clones alone and is incomplete. The table shows 120,000 to 150,000 clones, with more than 75% occurring only once. Sequenced input: peripheral blood. These receptors were taken from a man aged 55 to 70 with acute or convalescent COVID-19. CDR3s leave out the opening cysteine and the closing phenylalanine or tryptophan. The D gene is left open where the match is weak. Rows give clone size only sometimes, using once, few, many, or a class for an expanded clone.

TRBD2	NA	TRBV3-1/TRBV3-2	TRBJ2-5	ASSQGFRLAGESETQY
NA	once	TRBV19	TRBJ1-5	ASSIILGSISNQPQH
TRBD1	NA	TRBV6-5	TRBJ2-2	ASSRDRTYTGELF
NA	NA	TRBV6-6	TRBJ1-1	ASSHSGGETEAF
NA	NA	TRBV27	TRBJ2-7	ASSLLRSYEQY
NA	NA	TRBV5-1	TRBJ1-5	ASSLGDLNQPQH
NA	NA	TRBV19	TRBJ1-1	ASSTGGQMNTEAF
TRBD2	NA	TRBV5-6	TRBJ2-2	ASSLDVAGYTGELF
TRBD1	few	TRBV7-9	TRBJ2-5	ASHRGGETQY
NA	NA	TRBV5-6	TRBJ2-1	ASSLVSGEQF
NA	NA	TRBV28	TRBJ2-5	ASSTNQGRRETQY
TRBD2	NA	TRBV5-6	TRBJ2-4	ASSSSGRTKNIQY
TRBD2	NA	TRBV3-1/TRBV3-2	TRBJ2-7	ASSQFSAGGNEQY